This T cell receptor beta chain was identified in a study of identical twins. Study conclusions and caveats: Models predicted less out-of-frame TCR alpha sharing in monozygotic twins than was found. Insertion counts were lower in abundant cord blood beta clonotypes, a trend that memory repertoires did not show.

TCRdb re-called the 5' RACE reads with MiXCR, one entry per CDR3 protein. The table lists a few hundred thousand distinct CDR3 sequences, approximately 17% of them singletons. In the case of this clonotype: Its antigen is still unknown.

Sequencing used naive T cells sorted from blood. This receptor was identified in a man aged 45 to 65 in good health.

The CDR3 nucleotides are TGTGCCTGGAGTGTAGCACTCAACACCGGGGAGCTGTTTTTT. This gives the protein CAWSVALNTGELFF. The gene calls are TRBV30 and TRBJ2-2; D call uncertain. Germline V gene lookup returns CDR1 GTSNPN and CDR2 SVGIG (reference sequence). CDR3 length equals 14 residues. Trimming took 0 bases from V and 2 from J, leaving 7 bases between them.